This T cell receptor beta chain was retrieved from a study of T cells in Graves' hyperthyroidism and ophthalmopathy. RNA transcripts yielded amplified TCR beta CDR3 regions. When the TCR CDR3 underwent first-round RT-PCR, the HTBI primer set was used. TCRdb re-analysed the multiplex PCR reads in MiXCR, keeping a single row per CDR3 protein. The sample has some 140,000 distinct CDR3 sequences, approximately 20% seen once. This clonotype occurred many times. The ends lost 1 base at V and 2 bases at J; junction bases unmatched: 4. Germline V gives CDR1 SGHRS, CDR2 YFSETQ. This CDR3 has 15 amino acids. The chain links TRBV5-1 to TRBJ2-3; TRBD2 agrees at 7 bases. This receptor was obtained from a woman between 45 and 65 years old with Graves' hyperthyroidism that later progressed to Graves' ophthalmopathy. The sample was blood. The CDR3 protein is CASSLRGEHTDTQYF. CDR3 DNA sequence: TGCGCCAGCAGCTTGCGGGGGGAACACACAGATACGCAGTATTTT.